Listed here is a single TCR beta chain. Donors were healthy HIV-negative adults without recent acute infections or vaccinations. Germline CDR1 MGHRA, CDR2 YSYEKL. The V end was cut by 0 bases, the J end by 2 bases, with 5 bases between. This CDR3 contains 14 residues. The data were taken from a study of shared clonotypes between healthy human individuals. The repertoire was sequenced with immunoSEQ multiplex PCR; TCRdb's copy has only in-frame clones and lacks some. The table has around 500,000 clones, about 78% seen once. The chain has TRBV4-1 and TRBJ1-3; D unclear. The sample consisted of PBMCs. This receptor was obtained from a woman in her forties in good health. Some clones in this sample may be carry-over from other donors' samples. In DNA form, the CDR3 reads TGCGCCAGCAGCCAAGAGGGGACTGGAAACACCATATATTTT. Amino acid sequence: CASSQEGTGNTIYF.